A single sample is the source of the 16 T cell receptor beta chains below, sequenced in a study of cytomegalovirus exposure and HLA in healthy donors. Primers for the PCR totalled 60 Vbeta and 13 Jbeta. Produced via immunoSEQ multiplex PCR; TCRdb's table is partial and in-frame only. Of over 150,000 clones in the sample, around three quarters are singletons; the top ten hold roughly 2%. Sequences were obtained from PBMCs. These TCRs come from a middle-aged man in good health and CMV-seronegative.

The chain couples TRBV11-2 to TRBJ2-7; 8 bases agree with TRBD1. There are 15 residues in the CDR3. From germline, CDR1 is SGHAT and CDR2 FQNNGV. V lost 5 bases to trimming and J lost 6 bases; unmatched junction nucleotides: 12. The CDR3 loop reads CASSRPGGKNSEQYF. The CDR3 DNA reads TGTGCCAGCAGCAGGCCAGGGGGCAAGAATTCCGAGCAGTACTTC.

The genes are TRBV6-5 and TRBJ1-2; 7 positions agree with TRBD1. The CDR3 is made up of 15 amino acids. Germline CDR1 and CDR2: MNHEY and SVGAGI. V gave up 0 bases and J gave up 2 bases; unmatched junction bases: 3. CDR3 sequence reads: CASSYSSGQNYGYTF. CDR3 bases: TGTGCCAGCAGTTACTCGTCGGGACAGAACTATGGCTACACCTTC.

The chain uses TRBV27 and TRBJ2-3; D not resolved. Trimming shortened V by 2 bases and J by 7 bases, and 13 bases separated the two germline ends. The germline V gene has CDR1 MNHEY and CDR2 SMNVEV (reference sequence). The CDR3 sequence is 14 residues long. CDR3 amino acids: CASSLLAERNTQYF. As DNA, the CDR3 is TGTGCCAGCAGTTTACTGGCAGAGAGGAATACGCAGTATTTT.

Here the CDR3 reads CASSLIGTGNEKLFF. DNA of the CDR3: TGTGCCAGCAGCTTAATAGGGACAGGGAATGAAAAACTGTTTTTT. The chain has TRBV7-2 and TRBJ1-4; TRBD1 matches at 9 bases. Germline assignment: CDR1 SGHTA and CDR2 FQGNSA. The trim removed 2 bases at V and 5 bases at J, leaving 3 bases unmatched. The CDR3 runs to 15 residues. The whole variable domain, filled in from reference TRBV7-2 and TRBJ1-4, reads GAGVSQSPSNKVTEKGKDVELRCDPISGHTALYWYRQSLGQGLEFLIYFQGNSAPDKSGLPSDRFSAERTGGSVSTLTIQRTQQEDSAVYLCASSLIGTGNEKLFFGSGTQLSVL.

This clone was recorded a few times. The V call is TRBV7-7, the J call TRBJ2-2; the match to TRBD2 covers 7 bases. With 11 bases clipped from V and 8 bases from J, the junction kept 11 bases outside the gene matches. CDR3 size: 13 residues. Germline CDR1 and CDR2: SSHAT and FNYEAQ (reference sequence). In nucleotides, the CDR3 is TGTGCCGGAGCCGCGGGAGAGGGTGGGGAGCTGTTTTTT. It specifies CAGAAGEGGELFF.

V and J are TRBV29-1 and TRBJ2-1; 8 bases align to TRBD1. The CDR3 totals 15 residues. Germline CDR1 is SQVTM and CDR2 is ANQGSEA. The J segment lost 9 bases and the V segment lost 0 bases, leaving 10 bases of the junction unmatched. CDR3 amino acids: CSVEDGTGHGVEQFF. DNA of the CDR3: TGCAGCGTTGAAGATGGGACAGGTCATGGAGTTGAGCAGTTCTTC.

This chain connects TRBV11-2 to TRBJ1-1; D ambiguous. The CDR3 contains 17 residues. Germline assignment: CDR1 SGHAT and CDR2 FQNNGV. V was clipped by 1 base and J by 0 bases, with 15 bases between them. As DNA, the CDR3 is TGTGCCAGCAGCTTAGTCGGTCGGCTAGACGTGAACACTGAAGCTTTCTTT. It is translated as CASSLVGRLDVNTEAFF.

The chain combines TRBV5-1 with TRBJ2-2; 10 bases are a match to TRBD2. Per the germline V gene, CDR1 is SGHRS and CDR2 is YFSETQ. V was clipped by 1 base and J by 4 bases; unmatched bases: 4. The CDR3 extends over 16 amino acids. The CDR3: CASSLTSGKGTGELFF. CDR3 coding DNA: TGCGCCAGCAGCTTGACTAGCGGGAAGGGCACCGGGGAGCTGTTTTTT. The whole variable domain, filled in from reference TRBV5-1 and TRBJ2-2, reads KAGVTQTPRYLIKTRGQQVTLSCSPISGHRSVSWYQQTPGQGLQFLFEYFSETQRNKGNFPGRFSGRQFSNSRSEMNVSTLELGDSALYLCASSLTSGKGTGELFFGEGSRLTVL.

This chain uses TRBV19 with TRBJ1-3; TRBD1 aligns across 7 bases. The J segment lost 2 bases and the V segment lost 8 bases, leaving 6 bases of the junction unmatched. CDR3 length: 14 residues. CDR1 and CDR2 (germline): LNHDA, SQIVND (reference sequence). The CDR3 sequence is CASLDRAAGNTIYF. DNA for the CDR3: TGTGCCAGTCTAGACAGGGCGGCTGGAAACACCATATATTTT.

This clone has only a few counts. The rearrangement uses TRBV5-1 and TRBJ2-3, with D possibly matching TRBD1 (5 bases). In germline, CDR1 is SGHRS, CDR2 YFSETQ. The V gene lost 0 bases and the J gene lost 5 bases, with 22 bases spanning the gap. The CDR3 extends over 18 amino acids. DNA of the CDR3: TGCGCCAGCAGCTTGGAGCCATGGGGCGGATCCAACAGAGATACGCAGTATTTT. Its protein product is CASSLEPWGGSNRDTQYF.

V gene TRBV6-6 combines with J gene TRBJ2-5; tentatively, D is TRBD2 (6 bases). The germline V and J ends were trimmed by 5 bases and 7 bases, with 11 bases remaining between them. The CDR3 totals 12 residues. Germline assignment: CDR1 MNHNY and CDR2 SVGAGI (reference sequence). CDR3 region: CASSLAGGTQYF. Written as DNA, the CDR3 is TGTGCCAGCAGTCTAGCCGGGGGGACCCAGTACTTC.

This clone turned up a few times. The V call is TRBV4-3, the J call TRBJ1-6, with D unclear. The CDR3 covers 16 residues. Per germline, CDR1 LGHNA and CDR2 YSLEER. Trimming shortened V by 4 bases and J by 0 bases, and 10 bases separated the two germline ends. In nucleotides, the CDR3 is TGCGCCAGCAGCCGAATTCTAAGCTCCTATAATTCACCCCTCCACTTT. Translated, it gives CASSRILSSYNSPLHF.

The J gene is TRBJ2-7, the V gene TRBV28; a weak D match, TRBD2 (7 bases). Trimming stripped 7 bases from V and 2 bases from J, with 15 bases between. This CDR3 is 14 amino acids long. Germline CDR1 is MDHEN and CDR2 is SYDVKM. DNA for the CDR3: TGTGCCAGCAATTTGGAGGGGGGGCCCTACGAGCAGTACTTC. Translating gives CASNLEGGPYEQYF.

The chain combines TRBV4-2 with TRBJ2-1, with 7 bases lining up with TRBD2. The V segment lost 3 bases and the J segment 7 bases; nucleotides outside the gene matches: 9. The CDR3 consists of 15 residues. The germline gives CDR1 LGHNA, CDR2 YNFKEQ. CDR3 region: CASSQQAGPWNEQFF. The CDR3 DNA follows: TGTGCCAGCAGCCAGCAAGCGGGACCCTGGAATGAGCAGTTCTTC.

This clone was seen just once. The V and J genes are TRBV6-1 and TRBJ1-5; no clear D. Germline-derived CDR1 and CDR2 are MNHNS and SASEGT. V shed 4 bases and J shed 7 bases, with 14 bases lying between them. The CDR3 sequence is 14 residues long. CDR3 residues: CASSAREVGQPQHF. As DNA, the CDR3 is TGTGCCAGCAGTGCCCGGGAGGTGGGACAGCCCCAGCATTTT.

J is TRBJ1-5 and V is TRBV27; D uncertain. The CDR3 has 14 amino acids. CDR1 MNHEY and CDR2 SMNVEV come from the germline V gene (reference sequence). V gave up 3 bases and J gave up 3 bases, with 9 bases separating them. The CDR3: CASSFSGSNQPQHF. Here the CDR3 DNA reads TGTGCCAGCAGTTTCTCGGGGTCCAATCAGCCCCAGCATTTT.